This T cell receptor (beta chain) was observed in a study of blood T cell repertoires in COVID-19. Study background: Material from acute and convalescent COVID-19 was sourced from the United States, Italy and Spain. PBMCs, B-cell-depleted T cells, or T cells provided the cDNA or gDNA that made up the material.

This CDR3 contains 13 residues. CDR1 is SGHAT, CDR2 FQNNGV, per germline. Germline trimming cut 2 bases from V and 8 bases from J; bases unmatched to any gene: 5. This clone was picked up a small number of times. As originally analysed: Amplification with reference gene primers provided the estimates of nucleated cell counts. The table came from immunoSEQ multiplex PCR; TCRdb's copy has only in-frame clones and leaves some out. The D gene and trimming were derived from the DNA, and the V and J assignments and clone size from that table. There are 160,000 or so clones in the sample; under 95% occur only once, and approximately 2.4% lies in the top ten.

This clonotype was obtained from a man in his late teens or twenties with acute or convalescent COVID-19. The sample comprised peripheral blood. The chain has TRBV11-2 and TRBJ1-1; the match to TRBD1 covers 7 bases. The CDR3 DNA reads TGTGCCAGCAGCTTAACAGGGGCCCCGGAAGCTTTCTTT. This sequence encodes CASSLTGAPEAFF. The whole variable domain, remainder taken from reference TRBV11-2 and TRBJ1-1, is EAGVAQSPRYKIIEKRQSVAFWCNPISGHATLYWYQQILGQGPKLLIQFQNNGVVDDSQLPKDRFSAERLKGVDSTLKIQPAKLEDSAVYLCASSLTGAPEAFFGQGTRLTVV.